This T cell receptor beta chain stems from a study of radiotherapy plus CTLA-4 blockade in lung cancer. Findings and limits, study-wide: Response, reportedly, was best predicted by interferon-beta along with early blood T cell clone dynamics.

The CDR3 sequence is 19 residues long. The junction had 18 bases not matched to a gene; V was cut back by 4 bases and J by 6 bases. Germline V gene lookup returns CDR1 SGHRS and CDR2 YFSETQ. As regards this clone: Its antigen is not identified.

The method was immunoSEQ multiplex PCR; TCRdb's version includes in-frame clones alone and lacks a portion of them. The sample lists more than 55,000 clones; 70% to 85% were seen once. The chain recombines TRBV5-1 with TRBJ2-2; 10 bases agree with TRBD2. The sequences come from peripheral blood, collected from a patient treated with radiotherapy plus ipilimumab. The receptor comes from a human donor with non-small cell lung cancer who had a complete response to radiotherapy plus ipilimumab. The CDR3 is CASSALPGGASGSAGELFF. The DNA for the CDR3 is TGCGCCAGCAGCGCCCTGCCGGGGGGGGCTAGCGGGAGCGCCGGGGAGCTGTTTTTT.